This T cell receptor (beta chain) was documented in a study of T cell responses to AZD1222 COVID-19 vaccine. Sequencing was performed with immunoSEQ multiplex PCR; in TCRdb, only in-frame clones are kept and a portion is missing. The sample contains about 86,000 clones, approximately 89% of which appear only once. Germline-derived CDR1 and CDR2 are GTSNPN and SVGIG (reference sequence). With 4 bases removed from V and 7 bases from J, the gap between germline ends came to 16 bases. The CDR3 totals 14 residues. General study points: Clonal diversity may have been underestimated, and the donors were mostly white British, with more females than males. Regions left unmutated in variants are reportedly the target of nearly half of spike-specific TCRs. Spike-spanning, vaccine-associated CD4 TCRs were dominant at 160-218 and 743-854.

A remark on this clone: The antigen remains unidentified.

The TCR comes from an adult in good health. V and J are TRBV30 and TRBJ1-4, with D perhaps TRBD1 (5 bases). Sample: peripheral blood, taken on day 0 of AZD1222 vaccination. CDR3 coding DNA: TGTGCCTGGATACCCCCGCAGGGCGGTGAAAAACTGTTTTTT. This codes for CAWIPPQGGEKLFF.